What follows is one T cell receptor (beta chain) and its context. Its specificity is unknown. Repertoires were generated with immunoSEQ multiplex PCR, while TCRdb's copy carries only in-frame clones and drops some. Here the sample spans around 76,000 clones, about nine tenths being singletons. The germline CDR1 and CDR2 sequences are SQVTM and ANQGSEA. V shed 5 bases and J 11 bases; nucleotides not matched to a gene: 12. The CDR3 is made up of 13 amino acids. This specimen comes from a study of OX40 agonist ivuxolimab in advanced cancers. Study-wide results and caveats: There was clonal expansion of CD4+ and CD8+ blood T cells by week 6 at 0.1 to 3.0 mg/kg.

This chain uses TRBV29-1 with TRBJ1-1; TRBD1 aligns across 9 bases. The TCR sequence derives from an adult with an advanced solid tumor such as melanoma, head and neck, liver or kidney cancer. The sequencing used CD4+ or CD8+ T cells sorted from blood, collected in a trial of the OX40 agonist ivuxolimab. The CDR3 spells CSVLLTGGADAFF. CDR3 nucleotides: TGCAGCGTTCTTTTGACAGGGGGTGCCGATGCTTTCTTT.